This T cell receptor beta chain was profiled in a study of identical twins. TCRdb called the 5' RACE reads again in MiXCR, with one record for every CDR3 protein. The table lists hundreds of thousands of distinct CDR3 sequences, around 24% of them singletons. The CDR3 length is 15 residues. The germline V and J ends were trimmed by 2 bases and 4 bases, with 15 bases remaining between them. Germline V CDR1 and CDR2: MDHEN, SYDVKM. Healthy Caucasian individuals made up all the donors. A further study also used this sample, focusing on yellow fever vaccine responses in identical twins.

The source material was CD4+ T cells sorted from blood. V and J are TRBV28 and TRBJ2-7; possibly TRBD1 for D (6 bases). The origin of this receptor is a woman aged 18 to 35 in good health. The CDR3 loop reads CASSLHSQGRYEQYF. As DNA, the CDR3 is TGTGCCAGCAGTTTACACAGCCAGGGGCGGTACGAGCAGTACTTC. Drawing the rest from reference TRBV28 and TRBJ2-7, the complete variable domain is DVKVTQSSRYLVKRTGEKVFLECVQDMDHENMFWYRQDPGLGLRLIYFSYDVKMKEKGDIPEGYSVSREKKERFSLILESASTNQTSMYLCASSLHSQGRYEQYFGPGTRLTVT.